This entry describes one T cell receptor (beta chain). What it binds is not known. The CDR3 has 16 amino acids. Germline V gene sequence: CDR1 SGHTA, CDR2 FQGNSA. Time point given: newly diagnosed, previously untreated cHL patient sample. Using magnetic negative selection, the CD4+ T cells were separated out of thawed PBMCs. Newly diagnosed classical Hodgkin lymphoma PBMCs, still untreated, provided the comparison samples. The data derive from a study of PD-1 blockade in classical Hodgkin lymphoma. General study points: Repertoires differed for reasons still undefined, possibly disease activity or prior therapy. Newly diagnosed patients reportedly had lower baseline TCR diversity than healthy donors.

Sequencing used immunoSEQ multiplex PCR; TCRdb keeps in-frame clones, though not all of them. The data hold under 35,000 clones, with more than 70% observed a single time. This chain joins TRBV7-2 and TRBJ2-5, with D unclear. The DNA end is more similar to TRBJ2-7, so the J call may be wrong. This TCR derives from a human donor with classical Hodgkin lymphoma. The source material was CD4+ T cells from blood. The CDR3 region is CASSLGSGFYSYEQYF. As DNA, the CDR3 is TGTGCCAGCAGCTTAGGGTCCGGGTTTTACTCCTACGAGCAGTACTTC.